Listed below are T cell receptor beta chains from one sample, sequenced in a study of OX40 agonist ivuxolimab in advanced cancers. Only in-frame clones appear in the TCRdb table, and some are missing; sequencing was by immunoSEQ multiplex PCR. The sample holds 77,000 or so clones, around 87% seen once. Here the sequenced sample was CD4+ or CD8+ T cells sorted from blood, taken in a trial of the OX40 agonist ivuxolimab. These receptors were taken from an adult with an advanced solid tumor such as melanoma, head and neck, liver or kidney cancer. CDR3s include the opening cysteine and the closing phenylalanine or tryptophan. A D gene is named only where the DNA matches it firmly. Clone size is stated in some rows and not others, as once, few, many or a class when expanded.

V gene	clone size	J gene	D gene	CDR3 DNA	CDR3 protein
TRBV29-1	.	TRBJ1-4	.	TGCAGCGTTGCGGCCTGGGAAAAACTGTTTTTT	CSVAAWEKLFF
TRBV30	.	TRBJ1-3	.	TGTGCCTGGTCTCAGGGTGAAAACACCATATATTTT	CAWSQGENTIYF
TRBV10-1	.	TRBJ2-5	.	TGCGCCAGCAGTGAGTCGTTCTCCGGGGAGACCCAGTACTTC	CASSESFSGETQYF
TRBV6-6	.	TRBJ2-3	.	TGTGCCAGCAGCCCGAGCACAGATACGCAGTATTTT	CASSPSTDTQYF
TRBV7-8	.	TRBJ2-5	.	TGTGCCAGCAGCGCCCCGGGACCCTGGGGAGAGACCCAGTACTTC	CASSAPGPWGETQYF
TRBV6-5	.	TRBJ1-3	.	TGTGCCAGCAGTTATGGGATGGCAGGGGTTGGAAACACCATATATTTT	CASSYGMAGVGNTIYF
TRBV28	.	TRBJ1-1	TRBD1	TGTGCCAGCAGTTTATCAGGACAGGTGAACACTGAAGCTTTCTTT	CASSLSGQVNTEAFF
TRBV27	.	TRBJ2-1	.	TGTGCCAGCACCGCGAGGGTCCCCAGCTCCTACAATGAGCAGTTCTTC	CASTARVPSSYNEQFF
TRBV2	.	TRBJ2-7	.	TGTGCCAGCAGCTTACAGGGGGAGGGGTACGAGCAGTACTTC	CASSLQGEGYEQYF
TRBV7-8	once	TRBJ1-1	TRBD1	TGTGCCAGCAGCTTAGGGACAGGGTCCACTGAAGCTTTCTTT	CASSLGTGSTEAFF
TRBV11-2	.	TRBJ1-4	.	TGTGCCAGCAGCTTTACAGGGACCTATAATGAAAAACTGTTTTTT	CASSFTGTYNEKLFF
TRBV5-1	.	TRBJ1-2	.	TGCGCCAGCAGCTCCGGGACACGAGGCGGCTACACCTTC	CASSSGTRGGYTF
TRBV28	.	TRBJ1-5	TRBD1	TGTGCCAGCAGTACGGGACAGGAGTATCAGCCCCAGCATTTT	CASSTGQEYQPQHF
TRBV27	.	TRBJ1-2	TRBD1	TGTGCCAGCAGCCGACTTACAGGTGGGACAGTCTATGGCTACACCTTC	CASSRLTGGTVYGYTF
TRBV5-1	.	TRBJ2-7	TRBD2	TGCGCCAGCAGCCCGGGACTAGCGGACCCATACGAGCAGTACTTC	CASSPGLADPYEQYF
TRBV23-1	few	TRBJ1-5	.	TGCGCCAGCAGTCAATCGGCCCCAGGGACCTTTTATCAGCCCCAGCATTTT	CASSQSAPGTFYQPQHF
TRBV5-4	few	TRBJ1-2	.	TGTGCCAGCAGCCACCGTTGGGAAGACTATGGCTACACCTTC	CASSHRWEDYGYTF
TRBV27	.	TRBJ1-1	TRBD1	TGTGCCAGCAGTAGACAGGGGGACACTGAAGCTTTCTTT	CASSRQGDTEAFF
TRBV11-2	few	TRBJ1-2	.	TGTGCCAGCAGCCCCCGGACAGAGCCCAACTATGGCTACACCTTC	CASSPRTEPNYGYTF
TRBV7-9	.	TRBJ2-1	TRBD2	TGTGCCAGCAGCCGGACTAGTATGAATGAGCAGTTCTTC	CASSRTSMNEQFF
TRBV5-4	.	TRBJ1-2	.	TGTGCCAGCAGCCTGGACAAGGATGGCTACACCTTC	CASSLDKDGYTF
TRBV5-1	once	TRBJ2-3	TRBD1	TGCGCCAGCAGCTTCCTGACAGGGGAGGCTCATACGCAGTATTTT	CASSFLTGEAHTQYF
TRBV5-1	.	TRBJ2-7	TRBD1	TGCGCCAGCAGCTTTAGGACAGGGGCTACCTACGAGCAGTACTTC	CASSFRTGATYEQYF
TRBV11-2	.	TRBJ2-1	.	TGTGCCAGCAGCTCTTTCGGGCATCAGGACAATGAGCAGTTCTTC	CASSSFGHQDNEQFF
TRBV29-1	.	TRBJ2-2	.	TGCAGCGTTGAAGTTGGGAAACCGAACACCGGGGAGCTGTTTTTT	CSVEVGKPNTGELFF
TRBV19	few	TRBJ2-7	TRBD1	TGTGCCAGTAGTAACCAGGGGACAGTCCTATACTTC	CASSNQGTVLYF
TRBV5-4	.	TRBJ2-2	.	TGTGCCAGCAGCAGGGGGGTCCACAGGGGCACCGGGGAGCTGTTTTTT	CASSRGVHRGTGELFF
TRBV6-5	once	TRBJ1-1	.	TGTGCCAGCAGTCACCGTGTTCATGGGATCACTGAAGCTTTCTTT	CASSHRVHGITEAFF
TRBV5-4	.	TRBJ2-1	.	TGTGCCAGCAGCTTGGTTGGGCGGGGTTGGTTCTTC	CASSLVGRGWFF
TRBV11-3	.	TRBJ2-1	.	TGTGCCAGCAGCTTTACTAGCTTCGGGGGCAATGAGCAGTTCTTC	CASSFTSFGGNEQFF
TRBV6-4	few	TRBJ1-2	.	TGTGCCAGCAAACTACAACCGGGCACTAACTATGGCTACACCTTC	CASKLQPGTNYGYTF
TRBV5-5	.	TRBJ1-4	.	TGTGCCAGCAGAGGTGGACCCAACCCTAATGAAAAACTGTTTTTT	CASRGGPNPNEKLFF
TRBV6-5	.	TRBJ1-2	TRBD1	TGTGCCAGCAGTTACTCGGGGACAGGGGGCTATGGCTACACCTTC	CASSYSGTGGYGYTF
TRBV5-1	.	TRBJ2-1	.	TGCGCCAGCAGCTTTTTTTTAGGCATGTTTGGGGGTGAGCAGTTCTTC	CASSFFLGMFGGEQFF
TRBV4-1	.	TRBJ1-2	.	TGCGCCAGCAGACATACAAAAGGGCGATTGGACTATGGCTACACCTTC	CASRHTKGRLDYGYTF
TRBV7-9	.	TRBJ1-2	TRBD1	TGTGCCAGCAGCTTTAGTCAGGGGGCGAACTATGGCTACACCTTC	CASSFSQGANYGYTF
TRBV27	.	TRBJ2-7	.	TGTGCCAGCAGTCCCATGGGCATTGGCGAGCAGTACTTC	CASSPMGIGEQYF
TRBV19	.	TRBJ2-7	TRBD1	TGTGCCAGTAGTGTCCGCCGGGACAGGGGTACCTACGAGCAGTACTTC	CASSVRRDRGTYEQYF
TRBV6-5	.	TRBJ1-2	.	TGTGCCAGCAGTTCGGACAGATACTATGGCTACACCTTC	CASSSDRYYGYTF
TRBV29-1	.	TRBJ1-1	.	TGCAGCGTTACTACCGGGACATCGAACACTGAAGCTTTCTTT	CSVTTGTSNTEAFF
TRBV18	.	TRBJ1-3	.	TGTGCCAGCTCACCATCGGGACTCGCCTCTGGAAACACCATATATTTT	CASSPSGLASGNTIYF
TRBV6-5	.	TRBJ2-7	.	TGTGCCAGCAGTAGCCCCCGGGACAACGACCTGGAGCAGTACTTC	CASSSPRDNDLEQYF
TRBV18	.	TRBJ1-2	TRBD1	TGTGCCAGCTCCCCCGGACAGGGGGCTGAAGGCTACACCTTC	CASSPGQGAEGYTF
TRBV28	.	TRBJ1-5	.	TGTGCCAGCAGACAGGGTTCCCCCAATCAGCCCCAGCATTTT	CASRQGSPNQPQHF
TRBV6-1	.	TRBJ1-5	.	TGTGCCAGCAGTGTTGTTAAGGAGAATCAGCCCCAGCATTTT	CASSVVKENQPQHF
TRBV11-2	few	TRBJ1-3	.	TGTGCCAGCAGCGGGGGGTATGAAAACACCATATATTTT	CASSGGYENTIYF
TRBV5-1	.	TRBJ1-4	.	TGCGCCAGCAGCTGGGACGGCGAAAAACTGTTTTTT	CASSWDGEKLFF
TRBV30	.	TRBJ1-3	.	TGTGCCTGGCAGGTTTCCGGGACAATCCGAAGCTCTGGAAACACCATATATTTT	CAWQVSGTIRSSGNTIYF
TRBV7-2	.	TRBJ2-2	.	TGTGCCAGCAGCTCCCAGAGAGCGACCGGGGAGCTGTTTTTT	CASSSQRATGELFF
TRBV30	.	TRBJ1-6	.	TGTGCCTGGAGGCCGCCGAATTCACCCCTCCACTTT	CAWRPPNSPLHF
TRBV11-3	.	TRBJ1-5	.	TGTGCCAGCAGCTTAGGCAGGTATAGCAATCAGCCCCAGCATTTT	CASSLGRYSNQPQHF
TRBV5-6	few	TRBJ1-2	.	TGTGCCAGCAGCTTCCTACCCGGGACAAGGGCCTATGGCTACACCTTC	CASSFLPGTRAYGYTF
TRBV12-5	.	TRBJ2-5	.	TGTGCTAGTGGTTTGTACGAGACCCAGTACTTC	CASGLYETQYF
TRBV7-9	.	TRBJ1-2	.	TGTGCCAGCAGCTTGAGTGTAGACGGATACTATGGCTACACCTTC	CASSLSVDGYYGYTF
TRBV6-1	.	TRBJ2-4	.	TGTGCCAGCAGCAATCAGGCAACCAAAGGGAACATTCAGTACTTC	CASSNQATKGNIQYF
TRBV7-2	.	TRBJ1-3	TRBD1	TGTGCCAGCAGCTTGGTGACAGGGACGGGCGGAAACACCATATATTTT	CASSLVTGTGGNTIYF
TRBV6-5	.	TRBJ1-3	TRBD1	TGTGCCAGCAGACCGACAGGGAGAGGAAACACCATATATTTT	CASRPTGRGNTIYF
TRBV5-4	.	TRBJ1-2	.	TGTGCCAGCAGCCCCCTCGACGTCGGCGGCTACACCTTC	CASSPLDVGGYTF